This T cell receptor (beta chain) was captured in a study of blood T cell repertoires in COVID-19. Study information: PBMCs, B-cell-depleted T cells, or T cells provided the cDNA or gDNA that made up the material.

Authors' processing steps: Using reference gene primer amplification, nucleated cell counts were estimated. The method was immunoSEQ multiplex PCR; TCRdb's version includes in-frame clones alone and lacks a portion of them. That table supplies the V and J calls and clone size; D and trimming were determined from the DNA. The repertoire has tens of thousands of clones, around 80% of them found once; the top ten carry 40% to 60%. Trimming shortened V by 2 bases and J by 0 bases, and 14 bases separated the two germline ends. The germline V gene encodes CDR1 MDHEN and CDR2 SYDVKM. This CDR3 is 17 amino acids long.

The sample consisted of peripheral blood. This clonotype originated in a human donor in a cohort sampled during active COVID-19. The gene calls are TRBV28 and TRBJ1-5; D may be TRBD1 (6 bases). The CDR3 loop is CASSLSVTGYSNQPQHF. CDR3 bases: TGTGCCAGCAGTTTAAGTGTGACAGGTTATAGCAATCAGCCCCAGCATTTT.